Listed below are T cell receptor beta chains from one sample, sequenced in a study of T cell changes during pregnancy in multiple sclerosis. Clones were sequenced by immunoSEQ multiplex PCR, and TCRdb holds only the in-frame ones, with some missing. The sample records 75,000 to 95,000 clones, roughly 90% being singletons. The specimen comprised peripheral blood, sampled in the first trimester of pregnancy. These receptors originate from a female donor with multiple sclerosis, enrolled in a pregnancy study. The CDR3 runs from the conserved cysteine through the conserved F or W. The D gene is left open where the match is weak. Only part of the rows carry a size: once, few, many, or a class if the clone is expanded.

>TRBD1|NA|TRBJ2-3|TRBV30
CAWSLGQGTALTDTQYF
TGTGCCTGGTCTCTGGGGCAGGGGACAGCCCTTACAGATACGCAGTATTTT
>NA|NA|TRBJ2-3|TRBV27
CASSSHLTGERHTDTQYF
TGTGCCAGCAGTTCCCACCTGACAGGTGAACGCCACACAGATACGCAGTATTTT
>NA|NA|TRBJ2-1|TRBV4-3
CASSQDLGANGDNEQFF
TGCGCCAGCAGCCAAGATCTGGGAGCGAATGGGGACAATGAGCAGTTCTTC
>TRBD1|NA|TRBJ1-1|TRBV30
CAWSAGQGGTEAFF
TGTGCCTGGAGCGCGGGACAGGGAGGGACTGAAGCTTTCTTT
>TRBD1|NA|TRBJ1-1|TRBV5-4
CASSGQVNTEAFF
TGTGCCAGCAGTGGACAGGTGAACACTGAAGCTTTCTTT
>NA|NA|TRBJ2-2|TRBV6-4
CASSDTRERDTGELFF
TGTGCCAGCAGTGACACGAGAGAGCGGGACACCGGGGAGCTGTTTTTT
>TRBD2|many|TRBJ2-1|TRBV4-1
CASSQVWLLAGGGQFF
TGCGCCAGCAGCCAAGTCTGGCTACTAGCGGGAGGGGGGCAGTTCTTC
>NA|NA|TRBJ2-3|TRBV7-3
CASSLRGVGTDTQYF
TGTGCCAGCAGCTTAAGGGGGGTTGGCACAGATACGCAGTATTTT
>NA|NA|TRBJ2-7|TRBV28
CATQGSSYEQYF
TGTGCCACCCAGGGGAGCTCCTACGAGCAGTACTTC
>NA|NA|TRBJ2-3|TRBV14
CASSQEAATRQQYF
TGTGCCAGCAGCCAAGAAGCGGCGACACGGCAGCAGTATTTT
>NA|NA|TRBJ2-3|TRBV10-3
CAICRGSGTDTQYF
TGTGCCATATGCCGGGGTAGCGGCACAGATACGCAGTATTTT
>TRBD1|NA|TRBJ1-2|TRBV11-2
CASSIRWQGDYGYTF
TGTGCCAGCAGCATACGGTGGCAGGGGGACTATGGCTACACCTTC
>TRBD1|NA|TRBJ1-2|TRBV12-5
CASGLGRQGGGYTF
TGTGCTAGTGGTTTGGGACGACAGGGGGGCGGCTACACCTTC
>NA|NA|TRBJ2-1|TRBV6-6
CASSYGASYNEQFF
TGTGCCAGCAGTTACGGGGCCTCCTACAATGAGCAGTTCTTC
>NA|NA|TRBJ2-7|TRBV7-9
CASSPRSSYEQYF
TGTGCCAGCAGCCCCAGAAGCTCCTACGAGCAGTACTTC
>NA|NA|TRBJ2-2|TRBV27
CASSLSYRDWENGELFF
TGTGCCAGCAGTTTATCCTACAGGGATTGGGAGAACGGGGAGCTGTTTTTT
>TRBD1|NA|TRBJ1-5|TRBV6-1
CASSAAGGYSQPQHF
TGTGCCAGCAGTGCGGCAGGGGGGTACAGTCAGCCCCAGCATTTT
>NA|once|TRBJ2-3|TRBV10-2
CASSKDWITDTQYF
TGCGCCAGCAGTAAAGACTGGATTACAGATACGCAGTATTTT
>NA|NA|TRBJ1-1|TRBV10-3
CAISDQAVNTEAFF
TGTGCCATCAGCGACCAGGCAGTGAACACTGAAGCTTTCTTT
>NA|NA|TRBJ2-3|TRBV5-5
CASSFVRGATIPSTDTQYF
TGTGCCAGCAGCTTTGTTCGAGGAGCCACAATCCCGAGCACAGATACGCAGTATTTT
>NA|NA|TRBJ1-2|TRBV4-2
CASSLDQGGKNYGYTF
TGTGCCAGCAGCCTTGATCAGGGTGGGAAAAACTATGGCTACACCTTC
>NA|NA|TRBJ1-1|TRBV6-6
CASSYSRGNTEAFF
TGTGCCAGCAGTTACTCGCGAGGGAACACTGAAGCTTTCTTT
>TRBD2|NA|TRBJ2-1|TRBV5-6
CASSTTTSGRSHEQFF
TGTGCCAGCAGCACAACCACTAGCGGGAGGTCGCATGAGCAGTTCTTC
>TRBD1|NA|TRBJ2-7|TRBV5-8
CASSPRQGTYEQYF
TGTGCCAGCAGCCCCAGACAGGGAACCTACGAGCAGTACTTC
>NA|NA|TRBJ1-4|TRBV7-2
CASTVGRATNEKLFF
TGTGCCAGCACCGTGGGGAGGGCAACTAATGAAAAACTGTTTTTT
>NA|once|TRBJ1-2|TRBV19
CASSDGTPRYGYTF
TGTGCCAGTTCAGACGGAACTCCGAGGTATGGCTACACCTTC
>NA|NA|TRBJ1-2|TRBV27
CASSFSTDYGYTF
TGTGCCAGCAGTTTCTCGACAGATTATGGCTACACCTTC
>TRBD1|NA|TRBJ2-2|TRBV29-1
CSGTGSSTGELFF
TGCAGCGGGACAGGGAGTAGCACCGGGGAGCTGTTTTTT
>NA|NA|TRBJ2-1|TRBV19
CASSYSGFNEQFF
TGTGCCAGTAGTTACAGCGGTTTCAATGAGCAGTTCTTC
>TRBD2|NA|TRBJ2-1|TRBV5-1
CASSIRLALNSYNEQFF
TGCGCCAGCAGCATAAGACTAGCGTTGAACTCCTACAATGAGCAGTTCTTC
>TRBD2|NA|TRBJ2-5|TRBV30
CAFGLAGGGETQYF
TGTGCCTTCGGACTAGCGGGAGGAGGAGAGACCCAGTACTTC
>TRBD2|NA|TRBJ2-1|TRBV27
CASSFGLAGARLHEQFF
TGTGCCAGCAGTTTTGGTCTAGCGGGGGCTCGTTTACATGAGCAGTTCTTC
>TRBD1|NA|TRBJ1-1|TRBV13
CASSSTGQPIMNTEAFF
TGTGCCAGCAGCTCAACGGGACAGCCCATTATGAACACTGAAGCTTTCTTT
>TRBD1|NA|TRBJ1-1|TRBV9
CASSNPNRGGNTEAFF
TGTGCCAGCAGCAATCCGAACAGGGGAGGAAACACTGAAGCTTTCTTT
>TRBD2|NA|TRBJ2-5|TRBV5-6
CASSAQTSEQETQYF
TGTGCCAGCAGCGCCCAGACTAGCGAGCAAGAGACCCAGTACTTC
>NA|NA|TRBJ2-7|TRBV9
CASSVAGQQSYEQYF
TGTGCCAGCAGCGTAGCAGGACAGCAGTCCTACGAGCAGTACTTC
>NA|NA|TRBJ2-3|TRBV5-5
CASSLGSGSTDTQYF
TGTGCCAGCAGCTTGGGGAGCGGTAGCACAGATACGCAGTATTTT
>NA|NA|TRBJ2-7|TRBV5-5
CASSLEGQGSSYEQYF
TGTGCCAGCAGCTTGGAAGGGCAGGGGAGCTCCTACGAGCAGTACTTC
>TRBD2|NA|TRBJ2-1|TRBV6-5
CASTSGSYNEQFF
TGTGCCAGCACTAGCGGGAGCTACAATGAGCAGTTCTTC